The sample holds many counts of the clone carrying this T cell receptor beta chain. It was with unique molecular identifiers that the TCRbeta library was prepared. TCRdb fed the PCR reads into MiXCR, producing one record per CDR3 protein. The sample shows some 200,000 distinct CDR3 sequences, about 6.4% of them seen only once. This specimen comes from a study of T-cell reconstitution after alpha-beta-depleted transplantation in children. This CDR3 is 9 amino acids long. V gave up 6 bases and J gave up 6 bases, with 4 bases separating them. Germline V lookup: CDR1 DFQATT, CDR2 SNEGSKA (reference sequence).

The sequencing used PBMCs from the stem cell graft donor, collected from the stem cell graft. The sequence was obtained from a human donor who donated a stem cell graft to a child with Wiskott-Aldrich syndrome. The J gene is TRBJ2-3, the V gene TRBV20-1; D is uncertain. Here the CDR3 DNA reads TGCAGTGCATACGATACGCAGTATTTT. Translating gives CSAYDTQYF.